Below, 29 T cell receptor beta chains from the same sample are listed, as sequenced in a study of CD8 T cells in ankylosing spondylitis. MiXCR was run by TCRdb on the 5' RACE reads, yielding one entry per CDR3 protein. This table has 380,000 or so distinct CDR3 sequences, 20% appearing once. Sequences were obtained from blood, either unsorted or a sorted T cell fraction (not recorded which). The source of these receptors is a male donor with ankylosing spondylitis or in good health (not recorded which).

This clonotype has just a few counts. The chain carries TRBV6-6 and TRBJ2-7, with D maybe TRBD1 (6 bases). The germline gives CDR1 MNHNY, CDR2 SVGAGI (reference sequence). The V gene lost 2 bases and the J gene lost 3 bases, with 8 bases spanning the gap. The CDR3 contains 13 residues. The CDR3 DNA reads as TGTGCCAGCAGTTACGGGGGCAGCTACGAGCAGTACTTC. This gives the protein CASSYGGSYEQYF.

The rearrangement links TRBV20-1 to TRBJ2-1; 9 nucleotides match TRBD2. Germline V gene sequence: CDR1 DFQATT, CDR2 SNEGSKA (reference sequence). The length of the CDR3 is 14 residues. The CDR3 protein is CSGSGGISYNEQFF. For the CDR3, the DNA is TGCAGCGGTAGCGGGGGAATCTCCTACAATGAGCAGTTCTTC.

The chain uses TRBV4-2 and TRBJ2-1; TRBD1 matches 7 bases. Germline loops: CDR1 LGHNA, CDR2 YNFKEQ. The junction had 4 bases not matched to a gene; V was cut back by 0 bases and J by 5 bases. The CDR3 has 15 amino acids. The CDR3 DNA sequence: TGTGCCAGCAGCCAAGAGGAGACAGGGAACAATGAGCAGTTCTTC. This codes for CASSQEETGNNEQFF.

This clonotype was recorded a few times. V and J are TRBV12-3 or TRBV12-4 and TRBJ2-5; TRBD2 agrees at 9 bases. V was clipped by 5 bases and J by 6 bases; unmatched bases: 7. The CDR3 is 14 residues long. The CDR3 is CASSAGLALKTQYF. In DNA, the CDR3 is TGTGCCAGCAGTGCGGGACTAGCCCTCAAGACCCAGTACTTC.

This chain uses TRBV27 with TRBJ2-7; 9 nucleotides agree with TRBD2. CDR3 length equals 14 residues. The germline V gene encodes CDR1 MNHEY and CDR2 SMNVEV (reference sequence). The junction had 5 bases not matched to a gene; V was cut back by 3 bases and J by 5 bases. The CDR3 loop is CASSFGTSSDEQYF. The CDR3 DNA is TGTGCCAGCAGTTTCGGGACTAGCAGCGACGAGCAGTACTTC.

The chain has TRBV7-9 and TRBJ2-1; perhaps TRBD2 as D (6 bases). The CDR3 has 15 residues. CDR1 is SEHNR, CDR2 FQNEAQ, per germline (reference sequence). Trimming cost V 5 bases and J 4 bases, with 15 bases left between them. CDR3 sequence reads: CASSGKWGVYNEQFF. In DNA form, the CDR3 reads TGTGCCAGCAGCGGTAAATGGGGGGTTTACAATGAGCAGTTCTTC.

The CDR3 sequence: CASSTLGKLFF. The CDR3 bases are TGTGCCAGCAGTACCCTTGGGAAACTGTTTTTT. The chain combines TRBV12-3 or TRBV12-4 with TRBJ1-4; D is ambiguous. V gave up 5 bases and J gave up 11 bases, with 9 bases separating them. The CDR3 spans 11 residues.

J is TRBJ2-7 and V is TRBV20-1; 7 nucleotides align to TRBD1. Germline CDR1 is DFQATT and CDR2 is SNEGSKA (reference sequence). This CDR3 has 14 residues. Unmatched junction bases numbered 3, after V lost 1 base and J lost 0 bases. CDR3 residues: CSARAGQLSYEQYF. In nucleotides, the CDR3 is TGCAGTGCTAGAGCGGGACAGCTCTCCTACGAGCAGTACTTC.

The chain employs TRBV28 and TRBJ2-1; TRBD1 matches at 10 bases. The germline CDR1 and CDR2 sequences are MDHEN and SYDVKM. With 10 bases clipped from V and 8 bases from J, the junction kept 2 bases outside the gene matches. The CDR3 covers 11 residues. This chain's CDR3 is CATGTGDEQFF. In DNA, the CDR3 is TGTGCCACCGGGACAGGGGATGAGCAGTTCTTC.

The table lists this clonotype with a few counts. J is TRBJ2-1 and V is TRBV5-5; possibly TRBD2 for D (6 bases). From germline, CDR1 is SGHKS and CDR2 YYEKEE (reference sequence). Trimming cost V 1 base and J 0 bases, with 14 bases left between them. The CDR3 is made up of 17 amino acids. CDR3 sequence reads: CASSLWDSRSSYNEQFF. In nucleotides, the CDR3 is TGTGCCAGCAGCTTGTGGGACTCGAGAAGCTCCTACAATGAGCAGTTCTTC.

This clonotype was counted a few times. J is TRBJ1-5 and V is TRBV12-3 or TRBV12-4; the D is unclear. The CDR3 runs 13 residues. V lost 0 bases and J 6 bases, leaving 6 bases between the germline ends. The CDR3 loop reads CASSLASGQPQHF. CDR3 DNA: TGTGCCAGCAGTTTAGCCTCGGGTCAGCCCCAGCATTTT.

This clonotype showed up just a few times. The chain has TRBV7-9 and TRBJ2-7; 8 positions match TRBD1. The J segment lost 5 bases and the V segment lost 5 bases, leaving 11 bases of the junction unmatched. The CDR3 is 15 residues long. Per the germline V gene, CDR1 is SEHNR and CDR2 is FQNEAQ (reference sequence). The chain's CDR3 is CASSMTGAVGDEQYF. In DNA form, the CDR3 reads TGTGCCAGCAGCATGACAGGGGCGGTAGGGGACGAGCAGTACTTC.

V usage is TRBV5-6 and J usage is TRBJ2-7, with a possible D match to TRBD2 (5 bases). CDR3 size: 14 residues. The V gene's germline CDR1 is SGHDT and CDR2 YYEEEE. V lost 0 bases and J 5 bases, leaving 12 bases between the germline ends. CDR3 in amino acids: CASSLGAGRDEQYF. CDR3 bases: TGTGCCAGCAGCTTGGGCGCGGGTAGGGACGAGCAGTACTTC.

V gene TRBV4-1 combines with J gene TRBJ2-7; 8 positions agree with TRBD1. The ends lost 0 bases at V and 7 bases at J; junction bases unmatched: 14. This CDR3 contains 17 residues. Germline V lookup: CDR1 MGHRA, CDR2 YSYEKL. The CDR3 region is CASSQESRTGSAGEQYF. In nucleotides, the CDR3 is TGCGCCAGCAGCCAAGAATCCAGGACAGGGTCGGCGGGGGAGCAGTACTTC.

The chain recombines TRBV6-4 with TRBJ2-1; 9 bases fit TRBD1. Trimming cost V 0 bases and J 4 bases; bases outside gene matches: 4. The CDR3 has 16 amino acids. Per the germline V gene, CDR1 is MRHNA and CDR2 is SNTAGT. The CDR3 nucleotides read TGTGCCAGCAGTGACTCGGTGACAGGGGGTTACAATGAGCAGTTCTTC. Translation gives CASSDSVTGGYNEQFF.

The sample holds a few counts of this clonotype. The CDR3 is CASSLGPADGNYEQYF. The CDR3 DNA reads TGCGCCAGCAGCTTGGGCCCAGCCGACGGAAATTACGAGCAGTACTTC. The chain is built from TRBV5-1 and TRBJ2-7; unclear D gene. CDR1 is SGHRS and CDR2 is YFSETQ in the germline V gene. CDR3 length: 16 amino acids. Trimming removed 0 bases from V and 4 bases from J, with 17 bases in between.

This clonotype came up a few times. The chain recombines TRBV27 with TRBJ2-7; D call uncertain. This CDR3 is 13 amino acids long. V lost 6 bases and J 2 bases, leaving 11 bases between the germline ends. Per the germline V gene, CDR1 is MNHEY and CDR2 is SMNVEV (reference sequence). The chain's CDR3 is CASSSQVTYEQYF. DNA for the CDR3: TGTGCCAGCAGCTCCCAGGTTACCTACGAGCAGTACTTC.

This clonotype was seen a handful of times. The gene calls are TRBV7-9 and TRBJ2-1, with no clear D. CDR1 is SEHNR and CDR2 is FQNEAQ in the germline V gene (reference sequence). The CDR3 is 13 amino acids. The V end was cut by 5 bases, the J end by 5 bases, with 10 bases between. DNA for the CDR3: TGTGCCAGCAGCCCAGTAGTGGACAATGAGCAGTTCTTC. Translating gives CASSPVVDNEQFF.

This clonotype was counted a few times. This chain links TRBV5-4 with TRBJ2-1; 13 bases fit TRBD2. The CDR3 length is 15 residues. Germline V gives CDR1 SGHNT, CDR2 YYREEE (reference sequence). The J segment lost 13 bases and the V segment lost 4 bases, leaving 11 bases of the junction unmatched. The CDR3 sequence is CASSPPGLAGLDQFF. CDR3 in DNA: TGTGCCAGCAGCCCTCCGGGACTAGCGGGGCTGGACCAGTTCTTC.

In its sample, this clonotype was seen many times. The rearrangement uses TRBV3-1 and TRBJ2-5; no clear D. The V end was cut by 2 bases, the J end by 2 bases, with 3 bases between. CDR1 and CDR2 from the germline V gene are LGHDT and YNNKEL (reference sequence). This CDR3 contains 12 residues. The CDR3 here is CASSQPQETQYF. As DNA, the CDR3 is TGTGCCAGCAGCCAACCACAAGAGACCCAGTACTTC.

The sample holds a few counts of this clonotype. The V gene is TRBV27, the J gene TRBJ2-7, with D uncertain. The length of the CDR3 is 14 residues. The V and J ends lost 5 bases and 0 bases respectively, with 11 bases between them. The germline V gene has CDR1 MNHEY and CDR2 SMNVEV (reference sequence). The CDR3 protein is CASSQFRSSYEQYF. CDR3 nucleotide sequence: TGTGCCAGCAGTCAATTCCGCAGCTCCTACGAGCAGTACTTC.

This chain connects TRBV5-4 to TRBJ2-7, with D unclear. Germline loops: CDR1 SGHNT, CDR2 YYREEE (reference sequence). The CDR3 has 15 residues. Trimming stripped 0 bases from V and 3 bases from J, with 13 bases between. The DNA of the CDR3 is TGTGCCAGCAGCTTGGACTTATCAACGGTCTACGAGCAGTACTTC. This encodes CASSLDLSTVYEQYF.

This clonotype was recorded a few times. The chain combines TRBV7-9 with TRBJ2-5; perhaps TRBD1 as D (5 bases). Germline values: CDR1 SEHNR, CDR2 FQNEAQ (reference sequence). Trimming pared 5 bases from V and 2 bases from J, leaving 9 bases between. The CDR3 is made up of 13 amino acids. In DNA form, the CDR3 reads TGTGCCAGCAGCCCAGGGATTCAAGAGACCCAGTACTTC. This gives the protein CASSPGIQETQYF.

This clonotype has a handful of counts. CDR3 loop: CASSGTARGHSYNEQFF. CDR3 DNA sequence: TGTGCCAGCAGTGGGACGGCGCGGGGCCATTCATACAATGAGCAGTTCTTC. The chain has TRBV6-1 and TRBJ2-1, with a possible D match to TRBD2 (6 bases). In germline, CDR1 is MNHNS, CDR2 SASEGT. The CDR3 contains 17 residues. Trimming removed 4 bases from V and 4 bases from J, with 20 bases in between.

This clonotype was seen only a few times. The chain has TRBV20-1 and TRBJ2-5; maybe TRBD2 (6 bases). V lost 7 bases, J lost 5 bases, and 23 bases lay in between. Germline-derived CDR1 and CDR2 are DFQATT and SNEGSKA (reference sequence). The CDR3 is 15 amino acids. The CDR3 loop reads CSVAGGELWSETQYF. CDR3 nucleotide sequence: TGCAGTGTAGCCGGCGGGGAGCTATGGAGTGAGACCCAGTACTTC.

The chain joins TRBV11-3 to TRBJ2-3; D call uncertain. V lost 3 bases and J lost 0, with 10 bases in between. In germline, CDR1 is SGHNT, CDR2 YENEEA. This CDR3 is 15 amino acids long. The CDR3 DNA reads TGTGCCAGCAGCTTGGACCGCCGGAGCACAGATACGCAGTATTTT. Translation: CASSLDRRSTDTQYF.

The chain couples TRBV29-1 to TRBJ2-7; 11 positions agree with TRBD1. After removal of 7 bases from V and 3 bases from J, the junction contained 2 bases not matched to a gene. Per germline, CDR1 SQVTM and CDR2 ANQGSEA. The CDR3 length is 12 residues. The CDR3, as DNA: TGCAGCGCTGGGACAGGGGGCTACGAGCAGTACTTC. This translates into CSAGTGGYEQYF.

V and J are TRBV11-2 and TRBJ2-7; D possibly corresponds to TRBD2 (6 bases). The germline V gene has CDR1 SGHAT and CDR2 FQNNGV. Trimming removed 2 bases at V and 0 bases at J, with 11 bases between. This CDR3 region has 15 residues. The CDR3 region has the DNA TGTGCCAGCAGCTTATCGACTAGGCCCTCCTACGAGCAGTACTTC. It translates to CASSLSTRPSYEQYF.

This chain joins TRBV30 and TRBJ2-7, with a weak D call TRBD1 (6 bases). V gave up 3 bases and J gave up 8 bases, with 14 bases separating them. The CDR3 sequence is 12 residues long. CDR1 is GTSNPN, CDR2 SVGIG, per germline (reference sequence). CDR3 DNA: TGTGCCTGGAGCCCCACCAGGGGCCAGCAGTACTTC. It codes for CAWSPTRGQQYF.